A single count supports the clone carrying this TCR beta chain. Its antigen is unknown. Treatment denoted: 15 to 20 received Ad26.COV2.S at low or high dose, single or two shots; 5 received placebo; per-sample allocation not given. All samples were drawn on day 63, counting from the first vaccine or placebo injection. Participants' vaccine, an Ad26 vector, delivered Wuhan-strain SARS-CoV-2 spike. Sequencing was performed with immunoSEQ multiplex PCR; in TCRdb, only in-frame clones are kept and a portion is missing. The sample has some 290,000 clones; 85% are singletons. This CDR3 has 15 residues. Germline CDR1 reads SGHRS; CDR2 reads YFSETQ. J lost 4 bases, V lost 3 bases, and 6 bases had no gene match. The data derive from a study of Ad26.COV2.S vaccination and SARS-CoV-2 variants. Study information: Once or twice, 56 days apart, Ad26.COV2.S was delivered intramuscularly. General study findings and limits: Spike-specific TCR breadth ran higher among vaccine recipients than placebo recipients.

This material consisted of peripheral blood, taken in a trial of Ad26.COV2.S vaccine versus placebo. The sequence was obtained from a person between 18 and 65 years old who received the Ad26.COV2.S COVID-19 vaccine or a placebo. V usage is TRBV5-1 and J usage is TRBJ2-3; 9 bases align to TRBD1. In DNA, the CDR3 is TGCGCCAGCAGCTACCGGGACAGGGCTGCAGATACGCAGTATTTT. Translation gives CASSYRDRAADTQYF.